Below are 10 T cell receptor beta chains sequenced from a single sample in a study of beta chain features in type 1 diabetes (dated by TCRdb to between 2017 and 2018). Their antigens are not known. The method was the immunoSEQ multiplex PCR assay. The entire amount of isolated RNA was reverse transcribed using the High Capacity cDNA Reverse Transcription Kit, so the sequenced TCRB transcripts were expressed ones. Entries here come from immuneACCESS through TCRdb and include only in-frame sequences with V and J called. Some clones fail to appear in such tables; in the studies checked, an unresolved V gene covers under half of the shortfall, and the cause of the remainder is unknown. The sample table lists 250,000 to 350,000 clones, about 13% of them with a count of one. 0.015% to 0.02% of the sample is held by the ten biggest clonotypes. Broader findings and caveats from the paper: In all four CD4+ subsets, TCRB CDR3 length was moderately but significantly shorter in type 1 diabetes patients.

The specimen sequenced was naive CD4+ T cells from blood. The meaning of the sample's cell subset or site label: true naive CD4+ T cells. Receptors were obtained from a man aged 30 to 39 with type 1 diabetes.

The chain carries TRBV10-2 and TRBJ1-2; a weak D match, TRBD1 (5 bases). V shed 5 bases and J shed 5 bases, with 9 bases lying between them. The CDR3 is 12 amino acids. Germline V lookup: CDR1 WSHSY, CDR2 SAAADI. CDR3 in amino acids: CASSSGEYGYTF. The CDR3 DNA sequence: TGCGCCAGCAGTTCGGGGGAGTATGGCTACACCTTC.

The chain joins TRBV5-1 to TRBJ2-3; 9 bases match TRBD2. CDR1 is SGHRS and CDR2 is YFSETQ in the germline V gene. The CDR3 loop spans 16 amino acids. The V segment lost 1 base and the J segment 5 bases; nucleotides outside the gene matches: 8. The CDR3: CASSLLAGGPGDTQYF. In nucleotides, the CDR3 is TGCGCCAGCAGCTTGCTGGCGGGAGGGCCTGGAGATACGCAGTATTTT.

This clone showed up just a few times. The chain couples TRBV7-6 to TRBJ2-1, with D possibly being TRBD1 (5 bases). Trimming stripped 2 bases from V and 0 bases from J, with 11 bases between. From germline, CDR1 is SGHVS and CDR2 FNYEAQ. This CDR3 has 16 residues. DNA for the CDR3: TGTGCCAGCAGCTTATCACAGGTTGGCTCCTACAATGAGCAGTTCTTC. This codes for CASSLSQVGSYNEQFF.

This clone was detected only a few times. The V call is TRBV2, the J call TRBJ2-5; unclear D gene. From germline, CDR1 is SNHLY and CDR2 FYNNEI. The CDR3 length is 11 residues. V was cut by 5 bases and J by 5 bases, with 6 bases left in between. Here the CDR3 DNA reads TGTGCCAGCAGTCCGGGTGAGACCCAGTACTTC. Encoded protein: CASSPGETQYF.

The rearrangement links TRBV2 to TRBJ1-5; TRBD1 matches 8 bases. Germline loops: CDR1 SNHLY, CDR2 FYNNEI. The V gene end was trimmed by 4 bases and the J gene end by 7 bases; junction bases not matched to a gene: 6. CDR3 length: 14 residues. The CDR3 DNA sequence: TGTGCCAGCAGTGTTTACAGGGGGTCACAGCCCCAGCATTTT. It is translated as CASSVYRGSQPQHF.

This rearrangement joins TRBV7-3 to TRBJ2-5; TRBD2 matches at 8 bases. Germline CDR1 reads SGHTA; CDR2 reads FQGTGA. The CDR3 length is 15 residues. V lost 5 bases, J lost 5 bases, and 10 bases stayed unmatched. The CDR3, as DNA: TGTGCCAGCAGCCCGTTAGCGGGGTCCGGGGAGACCCAGTACTTC. Residues: CASSPLAGSGETQYF.

The V gene is TRBV9, the J gene TRBJ2-1, with D unclear. Trimming removed 0 bases from V and 0 bases from J, with 10 bases in between. The V gene's germline CDR1 is SGDLS and CDR2 YYNGEE. The CDR3 runs 16 residues. The CDR3 reads CASSVVGGSSYNEQFF. CDR3 DNA sequence: TGTGCCAGCAGCGTAGTTGGCGGCAGCTCCTACAATGAGCAGTTCTTC.

The chain uses TRBV7-9 and TRBJ2-3; TRBD2 matches at 11 bases. Trimming at V came to 5 bases and at J to 2 bases, leaving 6 bases not matched to a gene. The CDR3 is made up of 16 amino acids. CDR1 and CDR2 from the germline V gene are SEHNR and FQNEAQ (reference sequence). CDR3 amino acids: CASSPGTSGFTDTQYF. The DNA for the CDR3 is TGTGCCAGCAGCCCCGGGACTAGCGGTTTCACAGATACGCAGTATTTT.

This clone was detected a few times. This chain links TRBV2 with TRBJ2-7; perhaps TRBD1 as D (6 bases). CDR1 and CDR2 from the germline V gene are SNHLY and FYNNEI. Trimming left V 10 bases short and J 3 bases short, with 10 bases between. CDR3 length: 11 residues. This CDR3 reads CATLQGYEQYF. CDR3 DNA sequence: TGTGCCACCCTACAGGGCTACGAGCAGTACTTC.

This clone has only a few counts. This chain uses TRBV4-2 with TRBJ1-5; 7 bases are a match to TRBD1. This CDR3 has 18 residues. V was clipped by 1 base and J by 0 bases; unmatched bases: 9. The germline V gene has CDR1 LGHNA and CDR2 YNFKEQ. The CDR3 coding sequence is TGTGCCAGCAGCCAAGTAAGCCGGGACAGTTATAGCAATCAGCCCCAGCATTTT. Encoded protein: CASSQVSRDSYSNQPQHF.